This TCR beta chain was retrieved from a study of T cells after yellow fever vaccination. The CDR3 loop spans 12 amino acids. Germline V gene sequence: CDR1 SQVTM, CDR2 ANQGSEA. The V end lost 3 bases, the J end lost 1 base, and 4 bases lay between the germline ends. This clonotype was seen many times. TCRdb used MiXCR to reprocess the 5' RACE reads, holding one entry per CDR3 protein. The sample yields 65,000 to 70,000 distinct CDR3 sequences, around 6.2% seen once. The clonotype comes from a man aged 18 to 29 who received the YFV17D yellow fever vaccine. The chain is built from TRBV29-1 and TRBJ1-5; D call uncertain. Sequenced here: CD4+ T cells sorted from PBMCs, sampled around 15 days after the first yellow fever vaccination. CDR3: CSVEGSNQPQHF. The CDR3 nucleotides are TGCAGCGTTGAGGGCAGCAATCAGCCCCAGCATTTT. The entire variable domain, with the rest obtained from reference TRBV29-1 and TRBJ1-5, is as follows: SAVISQKPSRDICQRGTSLTIQCQVDSQVTMMFWYRQQPGQSLTLIATANQGSEATYESGFVIDKFPISRPNLTFSTLTVSNMSPEDSSIYLCSVEGSNQPQHFGDGTRLSIL.